This T cell receptor beta chain derives from a study of blood T cell repertoires in COVID-19 (dated by TCRdb to 2020 to 2022). Broadly, across the study: The collaborator samples originated in the United States, Italy and Spain and spanned the acute and convalescent phases of COVID-19. The material from the prospective study consisted of cDNA or gDNA derived from T cells, B-cell-depleted T cells, or PBMCs. Subjects who had been exposed to COVID-19, were actively infected with it, or had recovered from it provided the deeply sampled blood TCRbeta repertoires that made up the dataset. The repertoires were released in a freely available public database meant as a resource for research on the immune response to SARS-CoV-2. Samples came from the ongoing ImmuneRACE study (first 160 participants) plus 1,254 subjects from 6 global collaborators. Nearly every sample came with metadata listing a de-identified subject ID, COVID-19 status, age in years and sex. Where available, HLA class I and class II types were obtained from metadata supplied by the sample provider rather than from assay-based typing.

Collaborating institutions collected whole blood in K2EDTA tubes following their own protocols. For TCRbeta analysis, collaborators shipped samples as frozen whole blood, isolated PBMCs, or DNA extracted from either of those sample types. For this clone: No antigen is known for it. One base away there is no much larger clone; base qualities are not given.

From the germline V gene, CDR1 is SGHAT and CDR2 is FQNNGV. The CDR3 has 13 amino acids, counting the end cysteine and phenylalanine. Just CDR3 DNA is preserved here, 39 bases in frame from base 1. Trimming removed 0 bases from V and 8 bases from J, leaving 10 bases between the germline ends. On the study overall, not on this receptor specifically: The amount of clinical and demographic metadata varied by source and participant and was provided uncurated.

The immunoSEQ Assay, a bias-controlled multiplex PCR, was used to amplify TCRbeta CDR3 regions from genomic DNA. In the original analysis: Nucleated cell counts per sample were estimated from amplification of reference gene primers within the assay. To quantify the absolute abundance of each unique TCRbeta CDR3 rearrangement, sequence reads were collapsed and filtered. Productive Simpson clonality was computed per sample as the square root of Simpson's diversity index over productive rearrangements. The source is immuneACCESS, and TCRdb retained only in-frame sequences with V and J called. Part of the clones is not carried over; for the studies checked, unresolved V genes explain less than half of this, and the remainder is unexplained. For V, J and clone size, that table is used; D and trimming come from the DNA. Present in this sample are 100,000 to 150,000 clones, roughly 83% of which were seen just once. Under 1.5% of the sample rests with the top ten.

The sequence joins TRBV11-2 to TRBJ1-2; TRBD1 is possibly the D segment (5 matching bases). The source material was peripheral blood. This receptor was taken from a man between 60 and 70 years old with acute or convalescent COVID-19. CDR3 reads: CASSLDRRGGYTF. The nucleotide sequence reads TGTGCCAGCAGCTTAGATCGGAGGGGCGGCTACACCTTC.